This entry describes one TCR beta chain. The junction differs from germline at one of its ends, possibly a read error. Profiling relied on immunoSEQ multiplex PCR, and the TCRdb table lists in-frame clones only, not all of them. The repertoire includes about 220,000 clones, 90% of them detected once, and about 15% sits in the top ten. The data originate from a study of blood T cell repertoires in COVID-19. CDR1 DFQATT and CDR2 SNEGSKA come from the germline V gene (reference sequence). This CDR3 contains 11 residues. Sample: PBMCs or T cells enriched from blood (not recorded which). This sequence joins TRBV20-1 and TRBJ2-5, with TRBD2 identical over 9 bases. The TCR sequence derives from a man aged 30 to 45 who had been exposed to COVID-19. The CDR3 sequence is CGASGEETQYF. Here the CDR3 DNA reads TGTGGGGCTAGCGGGGAGGAGACCCAGTACTTC.